The rows below give T cell receptor beta chains drawn from one sample of a study of regulatory T cells in long-lasting Graves disease. Each CDR3 protein is one row after TCRdb ran MiXCR on the multiplex PCR reads. The sample gives 410,000 or so distinct CDR3 sequences, about 15% of which show up once; approximately 15% is in the top ten. Separately, the same data were catalogued under a study of T cells in Graves' hyperthyroidism and ophthalmopathy.

The specimen comprised peripheral blood mononuclear cells (PBMCs), sampled at new diagnosis, from a patient treated with antithyroid drugs. These receptors were taken from a woman aged 25 to 39 with Graves disease. The CDR3 runs from the conserved cysteine through the conserved F or W. The order of the fields is V gene, clone size, J gene, CDR3 length, CDR3 protein. Some rows have no size entry. The others give once, few or many, or a class for an expanded clone.

>TRBV27|many|TRBJ2-1|15
CASTPPGTRHNEQFF
>TRBV27|many|TRBJ2-5|16
CASGSPGFGQQETQYF
>TRBV5-8|NA|TRBJ1-1|16
CASSLGDGPRSTEAFF
>TRBV7-9|many|TRBJ1-1|15
CASSPGRGMNTEAFF
>TRBV5-1|few|TRBJ2-1|15
CASRRGTSGDNEQFF
>TRBV20-1|few|TRBJ2-3|14
CSARRDRGTGTQYF
>TRBV28|few|TRBJ2-2|12
CAGQGLTGELFF
>TRBV20-1|few|TRBJ2-4|13
CSASLARENIQYF
>TRBV12-3/TRBV12-4|NA|TRBJ2-2|16
CASSLPSGTITGELFF
>TRBV12-3/TRBV12-4|many|TRBJ2-7|12
CASSLQGVEQYF
>TRBV2|many|TRBJ1-4|15
CASSDYRGGGEKLFF
>TRBV11-3|many|TRBJ2-5|16
CASSFYGTATQETQYF
>TRBV3-1|NA|TRBJ2-1|15
CASSQRSGSGHEQFF
>TRBV6-2/TRBV6-3|NA|TRBJ1-4|15
CASSSGGITNEKLFF
>TRBV27|many|TRBJ2-1|15
CASSTLSGLAFEQFF
>TRBV6-1|many|TRBJ2-5|13
CASSPQYQETQYF
>TRBV25-1|many|TRBJ2-1|16
CASSEQTSRFGNEQFF
>TRBV20-1|many|TRBJ2-7|17
CSARSGLSGRAGNEQYF
>TRBV2|NA|TRBJ1-1|11
CASKGTAEAFF
>TRBV28|many|TRBJ1-5|17
CASSLLGAAGSNQPQHF